These T cell receptor beta chains were read from a single sample in a study. TCRdb redid the calling of the 5' RACE reads with MiXCR, one entry per CDR3 protein. The table records roughly 10,000 distinct CDR3 sequences, about a quarter of them present only once. Sequenced sample: Tregs sorted from a lymph node. These receptors came from a female donor with breast cancer. Each CDR3 is given with its conserved first and last residue. D genes are given only for firm matches. Size tells how often a clone was seen (once, few, many) or the class of an expanded clone, and some rows leave it out.

v_gene: TRBV7-9
d_gene: NA
abundance: medium-sized
j_gene: TRBJ1-1
CDR3nt: TGTGCCAGCAGCTACTTCCGGGACTGGGGGGTGGTCACTGAAGCTTTCTTT
CDR3aa: CASSYFRDWGVVTEAFF

v_gene: TRBV12-3/TRBV12-4
d_gene: TRBD1
abundance: many
j_gene: TRBJ1-1
CDR3nt: TGTGCCAGCAGCCCCCCCATTACAGGGGCAAACACTGAAGCTTTCTTT
CDR3aa: CASSPPITGANTEAFF

v_gene: TRBV2
d_gene: NA
abundance: NA
j_gene: TRBJ1-2
CDR3nt: TGTGCCGGCAGTGTAACCTATGGCTACACCTTC
CDR3aa: CAGSVTYGYTF

v_gene: TRBV9
d_gene: TRBD2
abundance: medium-sized
j_gene: TRBJ2-1
CDR3nt: TGTGCCAGCAGCACCCGGGAGGGCCTCGCTGAGCAGTTCTTC
CDR3aa: CASSTREGLAEQFF

v_gene: TRBV5-1
d_gene: TRBD2
abundance: many
j_gene: TRBJ2-7
CDR3nt: TGCGCCAGCAGCTGGACACTAGCGGGAGCCCCCTACGAGCAGTACTTC
CDR3aa: CASSWTLAGAPYEQYF

v_gene: TRBV9
d_gene: TRBD2
abundance: large
j_gene: TRBJ2-1
CDR3nt: TGTGCCAGCAGCTCCGTAGGGACTAGAGCCAATGAGCAGTTCTTC
CDR3aa: CASSSVGTRANEQFF

v_gene: TRBV20-1
d_gene: TRBD2
abundance: many
j_gene: TRBJ2-1
CDR3nt: TGCAGTGCTAGAGGTGGGTTGACTAGCGGGTCCTACAATGAGCAGTTCTTC
CDR3aa: CSARGGLTSGSYNEQFF

v_gene: TRBV10-3
d_gene: TRBD1
abundance: medium-sized
j_gene: TRBJ1-2
CDR3nt: TGTGCCATCAGTGACACAGGGGGAAGGGAGTACGGCTACACCTTC
CDR3aa: CAISDTGGREYGYTF

v_gene: TRBV5-1
d_gene: NA
abundance: medium-sized
j_gene: TRBJ1-3
CDR3nt: TGCGCCAGCAGCCCGGACAGCAACTCTGGAAACACCATATATTTT
CDR3aa: CASSPDSNSGNTIYF

v_gene: TRBV6-6
d_gene: NA
abundance: many
j_gene: TRBJ2-6
CDR3nt: TGTGCCAGCAGTAACGGAGGCGCTGGGGCCAACGTCCTGACTTTC
CDR3aa: CASSNGGAGANVLTF

v_gene: TRBV5-1
d_gene: NA
abundance: few
j_gene: TRBJ2-1
CDR3nt: TGCGCCAGCAGCTTCGGGACACGGGGCTACGAGCAGTTCTTC
CDR3aa: CASSFGTRGYEQFF

v_gene: TRBV6-1
d_gene: NA
abundance: NA
j_gene: TRBJ2-1
CDR3nt: TGTGCCAGCAGTCTCTCGGACTTGATATACAATGAGCAGTTCTTC
CDR3aa: CASSLSDLIYNEQFF

v_gene: TRBV6-5
d_gene: NA
abundance: NA
j_gene: TRBJ2-2
CDR3nt: TGTGCCAGCAGTTCCAATCCACCCGGTATCGGGGGTATCATCGGGGGGCTGTTTTTT
CDR3aa: CASSSNPPGIGGIIGGLFF

v_gene: TRBV20-1
d_gene: TRBD2
abundance: NA
j_gene: TRBJ2-1
CDR3nt: TGCAGTGCTAGAGGGCGGACTAGCGGGAGGGCCAGCAATGAGCAGTTCTTC
CDR3aa: CSARGRTSGRASNEQFF

v_gene: TRBV7-2
d_gene: TRBD2
abundance: few
j_gene: TRBJ2-5
CDR3nt: TGTGCCAGCAGCTTAGTCGCTCCCGGGCGGGGGGAAGAGACCCAGTACTTC
CDR3aa: CASSLVAPGRGEETQYF

v_gene: TRBV5-4
d_gene: NA
abundance: NA
j_gene: TRBJ1-5
CDR3nt: TGTGCCAGCAGCTTGTCCTCAGCCGGGCCCCAGCATTTT
CDR3aa: CASSLSSAGPQHF

v_gene: TRBV6-1
d_gene: NA
abundance: many
j_gene: TRBJ1-5
CDR3nt: TGTGCCAGCAGTGGACAGTATAGCAATCAGCCCCAGCATTTT
CDR3aa: CASSGQYSNQPQHF

v_gene: TRBV15
d_gene: NA
abundance: many
j_gene: TRBJ2-1
CDR3nt: TGTGCCACCAGCAGAGTGGTAGCTTTGTACAATGAGCAGTTCTTC
CDR3aa: CATSRVVALYNEQFF

v_gene: TRBV15
d_gene: NA
abundance: medium-sized
j_gene: TRBJ2-2
CDR3nt: TGTGCCACCAGCAGGAGTCAGGGAGTCACCGGGGAGCTGTTTTTT
CDR3aa: CATSRSQGVTGELFF

v_gene: TRBV11-2
d_gene: NA
abundance: many
j_gene: TRBJ2-3
CDR3nt: TGTGCCAGCAGCTTAGATTGGCGGACGCATAGCACAGATACGCAGTATTTT
CDR3aa: CASSLDWRTHSTDTQYF

v_gene: TRBV5-1
d_gene: NA
abundance: medium-sized
j_gene: TRBJ2-1
CDR3nt: TGCGCCAGCAGCCCGGGACCTTACAATGAGCAGTTCTTC
CDR3aa: CASSPGPYNEQFF

v_gene: TRBV7-3
d_gene: NA
abundance: medium-sized
j_gene: TRBJ2-1
CDR3nt: TGTGCCAGCAGCTTAACGGGGGGCCATGAGCAGTTCTTC
CDR3aa: CASSLTGGHEQFF

v_gene: TRBV6-6
d_gene: NA
abundance: many
j_gene: TRBJ2-1
CDR3nt: TGTGCCAGCAGTTACTCGACGGCAGGGATATACAATGAGCAGTTCTTC
CDR3aa: CASSYSTAGIYNEQFF

v_gene: TRBV18
d_gene: NA
abundance: NA
j_gene: TRBJ1-2
CDR3nt: TGTGCCAGCTCACCACGGGAGGCCAGAGCTAACTATGGCTACACCTTC
CDR3aa: CASSPREARANYGYTF

v_gene: TRBV4-1
d_gene: TRBD1
abundance: NA
j_gene: TRBJ1-1
CDR3nt: TGCGCCAGCAGCCTTGGACAGGGGGGAGGAACTGAAGCTTTCTTT
CDR3aa: CASSLGQGGGTEAFF

v_gene: TRBV5-1
d_gene: NA
abundance: NA
j_gene: TRBJ2-3
CDR3nt: TGCGCCAGCAGCCCTTCCCCGGGGCGGAACACAGATACGCAGTATTTT
CDR3aa: CASSPSPGRNTDTQYF

v_gene: TRBV7-9
d_gene: TRBD1
abundance: once
j_gene: TRBJ2-7
CDR3nt: TGTGCCAGCAGCTTAGGGACAGGTCACTACGAGCAGCACTTC
CDR3aa: CASSLGTGHYEQHF

v_gene: TRBV11-2
d_gene: NA
abundance: many
j_gene: TRBJ2-1
CDR3nt: TGTGCCAGCGAGGGGCAGTTCTTC
CDR3aa: CASEGQFF

v_gene: TRBV25-1
d_gene: NA
abundance: many
j_gene: TRBJ2-2
CDR3nt: TGTGCCAGCAGCCCGAGCGGAGCCGCGAACACCGGGGAGCTGTTTTTT
CDR3aa: CASSPSGAANTGELFF

v_gene: TRBV9
d_gene: TRBD2
abundance: many
j_gene: TRBJ2-3
CDR3nt: TGTGCCAGCAGCAAGGGACTAGCGGGAGAAACAGATACGCAGTATTTT
CDR3aa: CASSKGLAGETDTQYF

v_gene: TRBV28
d_gene: NA
abundance: many
j_gene: TRBJ2-1
CDR3nt: TGTGCCAGCGACAGTGCGGACAATGAGCAGTTCTTC
CDR3aa: CASDSADNEQFF

v_gene: TRBV5-4
d_gene: NA
abundance: many
j_gene: TRBJ2-7
CDR3nt: TGTGCCAGCAGTCTGATGGGTTACGAGCAGTACTTC
CDR3aa: CASSLMGYEQYF

v_gene: TRBV29-1
d_gene: NA
abundance: medium-sized
j_gene: TRBJ2-7
CDR3nt: TGCAGCGTGAAAGACGTGAGCTCCTACGAGCAGTACTTC
CDR3aa: CSVKDVSSYEQYF

v_gene: TRBV10-3
d_gene: TRBD1
abundance: few
j_gene: TRBJ1-6
CDR3nt: TGTGCCATCAGTGACTCACCGGGACAGGGGGCTAATTCACCCCTCCACTTT
CDR3aa: CAISDSPGQGANSPLHF

v_gene: TRBV5-6
d_gene: TRBD2
abundance: medium-sized
j_gene: TRBJ2-5
CDR3nt: TGTGCCAGCAGCGTAGCGGGAGGGCTGAAGACCCAGTACTTC
CDR3aa: CASSVAGGLKTQYF

v_gene: TRBV20-1
d_gene: NA
abundance: many
j_gene: TRBJ1-1
CDR3nt: TGCAGTGCTAGAGTGGAGGGGAACACTGAAGCTTTCTTT
CDR3aa: CSARVEGNTEAFF

v_gene: TRBV29-1
d_gene: NA
abundance: many
j_gene: TRBJ2-6
CDR3nt: TGCAGCGTGGGGCCATTTGGGGCCAACGTCCTGACTTTC
CDR3aa: CSVGPFGANVLTF

v_gene: TRBV12-3/TRBV12-4
d_gene: NA
abundance: many
j_gene: TRBJ2-2
CDR3nt: TGTGCCAGCAGTAACAGGGCAGGCGGGGAGCTGTTTTTT
CDR3aa: CASSNRAGGELFF

v_gene: TRBV6-5
d_gene: TRBD1
abundance: many
j_gene: TRBJ1-3
CDR3nt: TGTGCCAGCAGCAATTTCGGGTACAGGGGCTCTGGAAACACCATATATTTT
CDR3aa: CASSNFGYRGSGNTIYF

v_gene: TRBV4-1
d_gene: TRBD1
abundance: medium-sized
j_gene: TRBJ2-7
CDR3nt: TGCGCCAGCAGCCAAGTCGAACAGGGGGGCAACGAGCAGTACTTC
CDR3aa: CASSQVEQGGNEQYF

v_gene: TRBV6-1
d_gene: NA
abundance: NA
j_gene: TRBJ1-2
CDR3nt: TGTGCCAGCAGAACAGGGCTAGGCTATGGCTACACCTTC
CDR3aa: CASRTGLGYGYTF

v_gene: TRBV3-1
d_gene: TRBD2
abundance: medium-sized
j_gene: TRBJ2-1
CDR3nt: TGTGCCAGCAGTCTTGATCGACTAGCGGGAGCGAAGAGCTCCTACAATGAGCAGTTCTTC
CDR3aa: CASSLDRLAGAKSSYNEQFF

v_gene: TRBV12-3/TRBV12-4
d_gene: NA
abundance: NA
j_gene: TRBJ1-1
CDR3nt: TGTGCCAGCACCGCCTTTGGGGGGCTGAGGAACACTGAAGCTTTCTTT
CDR3aa: CASTAFGGLRNTEAFF

v_gene: TRBV5-1
d_gene: NA
abundance: medium-sized
j_gene: TRBJ2-5
CDR3nt: TGCGCCAGCAGCCTCGGGATACAAGAGACCCAGTACTTC
CDR3aa: CASSLGIQETQYF

v_gene: TRBV4-1
d_gene: TRBD2
abundance: medium-sized
j_gene: TRBJ2-1
CDR3nt: TGCGCCAGCAGCCTTTACGGGGGGGGGTCCTACAATGAGCAGTTCTTC
CDR3aa: CASSLYGGGSYNEQFF

v_gene: TRBV5-4
d_gene: NA
abundance: few
j_gene: TRBJ1-5
CDR3nt: TGTGCCAGCAGCTTGGCGCCGGATAGCAATCAGCCCCAGCATTTT
CDR3aa: CASSLAPDSNQPQHF

v_gene: TRBV6-2/TRBV6-3
d_gene: TRBD2
abundance: few
j_gene: TRBJ2-3
CDR3nt: TGTGCCAGCAGTTATGGGGCTGGACGACTAGCGGGTACAGATACGCAGTATTTT
CDR3aa: CASSYGAGRLAGTDTQYF

v_gene: TRBV12-5
d_gene: NA
abundance: NA
j_gene: TRBJ2-6
CDR3nt: TGTGCTAGTGGTTTGGTCCCAGGGGATGGGGCCAACGTCCTGACTTTC
CDR3aa: CASGLVPGDGANVLTF

v_gene: TRBV6-5
d_gene: NA
abundance: medium-sized
j_gene: TRBJ1-1
CDR3nt: TGTGCCAGCAGTTACTCGAAGCTAGAGATGAACACTGAAGCTTTCTTT
CDR3aa: CASSYSKLEMNTEAFF

v_gene: TRBV5-6
d_gene: NA
abundance: NA
j_gene: TRBJ1-1
CDR3nt: TGTGCCAGCAGCATCTCATTCAGGTTAAAGAACACTGAAGCTTTCTTT
CDR3aa: CASSISFRLKNTEAFF

v_gene: TRBV9
d_gene: TRBD2
abundance: medium-sized
j_gene: TRBJ2-1
CDR3nt: TGTGCCAGCAGCGCACCGGGACTAGCGGGATTCAATGAGCAGTTCTTC
CDR3aa: CASSAPGLAGFNEQFF

v_gene: TRBV20-1
d_gene: NA
abundance: many
j_gene: TRBJ1-2
CDR3nt: TGCAGTGCAGGGGAGAGAACGAAAAACTATGGCTACACCTTC
CDR3aa: CSAGERTKNYGYTF

v_gene: TRBV6-5
d_gene: NA
abundance: many
j_gene: TRBJ2-1
CDR3nt: TGTGCCAGCAGTACCCGCGGAGGGGTCAGGAATGAGCAGTTCTTC
CDR3aa: CASSTRGGVRNEQFF

v_gene: TRBV7-9
d_gene: TRBD2
abundance: few
j_gene: TRBJ2-1
CDR3nt: TGTGCCAGCAGCGCCACGTCGAGCGGGGACAATGAGCAGTTCTTC
CDR3aa: CASSATSSGDNEQFF

v_gene: TRBV6-1
d_gene: TRBD1
abundance: NA
j_gene: TRBJ2-7
CDR3nt: TGTGCCAGCAGAGAACAATGGACAGGGGGCTACGAGCAGTACTTC
CDR3aa: CASREQWTGGYEQYF